This TCR beta chain was recovered during a study of T cell changes during pregnancy in multiple sclerosis. Profiled with immunoSEQ multiplex PCR; TCRdb holds only in-frame clones, not every one. The sample gives approximately 41,000 clones, around nine tenths of which show up once; around 0.7% is in the top ten. The source of this sequence is a female donor in good health, enrolled as a control in a pregnancy study. This specimen was CD4+ T cells from peripheral blood mononuclear cells, taken in the second trimester of pregnancy.

The CDR3 here is CASSLIRAGDYNEQFF. The CDR3 DNA follows: TGCGCCAGCAGCTTGATACGAGCGGGGGACTACAATGAGCAGTTCTTC. The chain carries TRBV5-1 and TRBJ2-1; 8 positions match TRBD2. J was trimmed by 3 bases and V by 1 base; bases with no gene match: 6. The CDR3 is made up of 16 amino acids. Germline V gives CDR1 SGHRS, CDR2 YFSETQ. Full variable domain (remainder filled in from reference TRBV5-1 and TRBJ2-1): KAGVTQTPRYLIKTRGQQVTLSCSPISGHRSVSWYQQTPGQGLQFLFEYFSETQRNKGNFPGRFSGRQFSNSRSEMNVSTLELGDSALYLCASSLIRAGDYNEQFFGPGTRLTVL.